The 15 T cell receptor beta chains below all came from one sample that was sequenced in a study of cytomegalovirus exposure and HLA in healthy donors. Data came from immunoSEQ multiplex PCR; TCRdb stores just in-frame clones and leaves some out. Of 150,000 to 200,000 clones in the sample, under 95% were seen once. Input material: PBMCs. The origin of the receptors is a woman younger than 35 in good health and CMV-seropositive.

This chain connects TRBV7-2 to TRBJ2-2; 8 bases are shared with TRBD1. V was clipped by 4 bases and J by 4 bases; unmatched bases: 5. CDR1 SGHTA and CDR2 FQGNSA come from the germline V gene. This CDR3 has 15 residues. The CDR3 DNA reads TGTGCCAGCAGCTCAACCAGGGGGCCCACCGGGGAGCTGTTTTTT. Translation: CASSSTRGPTGELFF.

This rearrangement joins TRBV2 to TRBJ2-3, with 7 bases lining up with TRBD2. The germline CDR1 and CDR2 sequences are SNHLY and FYNNEI. V was pared by 5 bases and J by 4 bases, with 9 bases of the junction left unmatched. The CDR3 is made up of 15 amino acids. CDR3 DNA sequence: TGTGCCAGCAGTCCCTCCGCGGGAGTGGCAGATACGCAGTATTTT. It encodes CASSPSAGVADTQYF.

This chain joins TRBV10-1 and TRBJ2-7, with 8 bases that match TRBD1. CDR3 length equals 16 residues. Germline values: CDR1 WNHNN, CDR2 SYGVQD (reference sequence). The trim removed 3 bases at V and 4 bases at J, leaving 11 bases unmatched. The CDR3 loop reads CASSDSRTGHGYEQYF. The CDR3 nucleotides read TGCGCCAGCAGTGATTCCCGGACAGGGCATGGGTACGAGCAGTACTTC.

This clone was recorded once. This chain joins TRBV2 and TRBJ1-2; TRBD1 aligns across 7 bases. The germline V gene has CDR1 SNHLY and CDR2 FYNNEI. V shed 5 bases, J shed 4 bases, and the junction held 4 bases outside the gene matches. This CDR3 region has 13 residues. As DNA, the CDR3 is TGTGCCAGCAGTCCGGGACAGACCTATGGCTACACCTTC. As protein: CASSPGQTYGYTF.

The V call is TRBV6-6, the J call TRBJ2-1; 7 bases are shared with TRBD1. Germline assignment: CDR1 MNHNY and CDR2 SVGAGI (reference sequence). V lost 0 bases and J lost 2; bases outside the gene matches: 4. The CDR3 spans 16 residues. The CDR3 sequence is CASSYSGQGAYNEQFF. CDR3 sequence (DNA): TGTGCCAGCAGTTACTCGGGGCAGGGGGCCTACAATGAGCAGTTCTTC.

V gene TRBV6-1 combines with J gene TRBJ2-3; 9 bases are a match to TRBD2. V lost 4 bases to trimming and J lost 2 bases; unmatched junction nucleotides: 7. Germline CDR1 is MNHNS and CDR2 is SASEGT. The CDR3 runs to 16 residues. The CDR3 loop is CASSGRLAGTTDTQYF. The CDR3, as DNA: TGTGCCAGCAGTGGGCGTCTAGCGGGGACCACAGATACGCAGTATTTT.

This clone was detected once. A junction end diverges from the germline sequence, so it may reflect a read error. V and J are TRBV6-5 and TRBJ1-5; D might be TRBD1 (5 bases). Germline V gives CDR1 MNHEY, CDR2 SVGAGI. The CDR3 has 13 residues. This CDR3 reads CASSPRRESGCYF. CDR3 nucleotides: TGTGCCAGCAGTCCTCGGAGGGAGTCAGGGTGCTATTTT.

The chain couples TRBV5-6 to TRBJ1-2; perhaps TRBD1 as D (6 bases). Trimming cost V 5 bases and J 5 bases, with 13 bases left between them. The CDR3 length is 13 residues. Germline assignment: CDR1 SGHDT and CDR2 YYEEEE. In DNA, the CDR3 is TGTGCCAGCAGTGGTCAGGGGCCTTATGGCTACACCTTC. This translates into CASSGQGPYGYTF.

The chain couples TRBV7-2 to TRBJ2-1, with 10 bases aligning to TRBD2. The length of the CDR3 is 16 residues. Per germline, CDR1 SGHTA and CDR2 FQGNSA. The ends lost 3 bases at V and 9 bases at J; junction bases unmatched: 11. In DNA form, the CDR3 reads TGTGCCAGCAGCTTGGTAGCGGGAGGCACATTTGGTGAGCAGTTCTTC. Protein product: CASSLVAGGTFGEQFF.

This chain joins TRBV5-1 and TRBJ2-1, with 8 bases lining up with TRBD2. The germline V gene has CDR1 SGHRS and CDR2 YFSETQ. Trimming at V came to 4 bases and at J to 5 bases, leaving 8 bases not matched to a gene. CDR3 length: 15 amino acids. The CDR3 region is CASSGGAGGHNEQFF. The CDR3 bases are TGCGCCAGCAGCGGGGGCGCGGGGGGACACAATGAGCAGTTCTTC.

The chain couples TRBV5-1 to TRBJ2-1; 9 bases fit TRBD2. CDR3 length: 16 residues. The V gene end was trimmed by 0 bases and the J gene end by 2 bases; junction bases not matched to a gene: 3. Germline-derived CDR1 and CDR2 are SGHRS and YFSETQ. CDR3 region: CASSLDGGGAYNEQFF. The CDR3 DNA reads TGCGCCAGCAGCTTGGATGGCGGGGGGGCCTACAATGAGCAGTTCTTC.

The chain recombines TRBV5-1 with TRBJ2-1, with a weak D call TRBD1 (6 bases). With 4 bases removed from V and 8 bases from J, the gap between germline ends came to 13 bases. CDR3 length: 13 amino acids. Germline lookup yields CDR1 SGHRS and CDR2 YFSETQ. The CDR3 spells CASSALAGDEQFF. CDR3 DNA sequence: TGCGCCAGCAGCGCGTTGGCAGGGGATGAGCAGTTCTTC.

This clone occurred a few times. This rearrangement joins TRBV19 to TRBJ1-6; 7 bases align to TRBD1. Germline V gene sequence: CDR1 LNHDA, CDR2 SQIVND (reference sequence). This CDR3 region has 15 residues. J was trimmed by 6 bases and V by 3 bases; bases with no gene match: 5. In DNA, the CDR3 is TGTGCCAGTAGTATTAAGGGGGCAGGTAATTCACCCCTCCACTTT. This encodes CASSIKGAGNSPLHF.

This clone came up a few times. The chain joins TRBV6-5 to TRBJ1-2, with no clear D. Germline values: CDR1 MNHEY, CDR2 SVGAGI. Trimming took 2 bases from V and 9 from J, leaving 16 bases between them. The length of the CDR3 is 14 residues. The CDR3 region has the DNA TGTGCCAGCAGTTACGGAGGTGTTGTAGGAAGCTACACCTTC. Translation: CASSYGGVVGSYTF.

This chain links TRBV28 with TRBJ1-4, with 9 bases matching TRBD1. This CDR3 contains 17 residues. The germline V gene has CDR1 MDHEN and CDR2 SYDVKM. Germline trimming cut 5 bases from V and 5 bases from J; bases unmatched to any gene: 12. The CDR3 here is CASSPPGTGLLNEKLFF. The CDR3, as DNA: TGTGCCAGCAGTCCTCCGGGGACAGGGTTACTGAATGAAAAACTGTTTTTT.